This T cell receptor (beta chain) was recovered during a study of metastatic and nonmetastatic thyroid tumors. Background on the study: Patients with malignant and benign thyroid disease provided blood and tumor or nodule tissue, whose repertoires were compared.

Among the patients, none had received any treatment before thyroid surgery. Overall study results and limits: Reportedly, malignant thyroid tumors had significantly higher TCR beta diversity than benign nodules, in blood and tumor.

Details on this clone: Its specificity is unknown.

Under the authors' procedure: Using the CDR3 differences seen across clinicopathological groups, the authors built a distant-metastasis classifier for papillary thyroid cancer, which was meant to discriminate distant-metastatic patients. TCRdb ran MiXCR on the PCR reads. TCRdb assigned the V and J calls; the authors' analysis was not used. The sample records 46,000 or so clones, 15% to 20% being singletons. This sequence was found in a female donor with papillary thyroid cancer or a benign thyroid nodule (not recorded which). Some clones in this sample may be carry-over from other donors' samples. Sequences were obtained from blood.

CDR3 protein: CASSLGWGRYTGELFF. DNA for the CDR3: TGTGCCAGCAGCCTAGGGTGGGGGCGGTACACCGGGGAGCTGTTTTTT. The chain joins TRBV7-3 to TRBJ2-2, with D perhaps TRBD1 (6 bases). Germline CDR1 reads SGHTA; CDR2 reads FQGTGA. V lost 5 bases and J lost 3, with 16 bases in between. The CDR3 loop spans 16 amino acids.